This T cell receptor (beta chain) was retrieved from a study of T cells after yellow fever vaccination. TCRdb re-called the 5' RACE reads through MiXCR, storing one row per CDR3 protein. The sample holds a few hundred thousand distinct CDR3 sequences, roughly 3.5% seen once. V dropped 4 bases and J dropped 6; count of bases not matched to a gene: 3. The germline CDR1 and CDR2 sequences are MRHNA and SNTAGT. This CDR3 is 13 amino acids long. The material was PBMCs, obtained on the day of the yellow fever booster vaccination. This chain connects TRBV6-4 to TRBJ2-1, with 7 bases matching TRBD1. The receptor's source is a man aged 18 to 35 who received the YFV17D yellow fever vaccine. This chain's CDR3 is CASSGPGGNEQFF. DNA for the CDR3: TGTGCCAGCAGTGGGCCAGGGGGCAATGAGCAGTTCTTC.